This T cell receptor beta chain was found in a study of technical replicates of blood from a few donors. The V gene's germline CDR1 is SGHRS and CDR2 YFSETQ. This CDR3 contains 16 residues. V lost 4 bases to trimming and J lost 4 bases; unmatched junction nucleotides: 8. Assay used: immunoSEQ multiplex PCR; TCRdb lists only in-frame clones, some missing. This sample has approximately 12,000 clones, with 86% found just once. The receptor was derived from a human donor in good health. Specimen: PBMCs. The rearrangement uses TRBV5-1 and TRBJ2-1, with 10 bases aligning to TRBD2. CDR3 region: CASSRTSGGVYNEQFF. CDR3 nucleotides: TGCGCCAGCAGCAGGACTAGCGGAGGGGTGTACAATGAGCAGTTCTTC.